This T cell receptor beta chain was captured by sequencing in a study of shared clonotypes between healthy human individuals. V was shortened by 3 bases and J by 8 bases, with 4 bases between the two germline ends. In germline, CDR1 is SNHLY, CDR2 FYNNEI. This CDR3 is built from 11 residues. The method was immunoSEQ multiplex PCR; TCRdb's version includes in-frame clones alone and lacks a portion of them. The sample records just over 2,000,000 clones, about 95% being singletons. CD45RO-negative cells were positively selected for CCR7, leaving out terminally differentiated effector memory CD45RA+ cells.

Sequencing input: naive CD8+ T cells sorted from blood. The chain is built from TRBV2 and TRBJ1-4, with D hard to call. This receptor was taken from a man between 18 and 35 years old in good health. In nucleotides, the CDR3 is TGTGCCAGCAGTGATGGGGAAAAACTGTTTTTT. This translates into CASSDGEKLFF.